The text below deals with one TCR beta chain. This sample was taken from a study of control samples from healthy donors and cancer patients. CDR1 MGHRA and CDR2 YSYEKL come from the germline V gene. The CDR3 spans 8 residues. V was shortened by 8 bases and J by 11 bases, with 6 bases between the two germline ends. Sequencing used immunoSEQ multiplex PCR; TCRdb keeps in-frame clones, though not all of them. The sample consists of about 94,000 clones, about nine tenths of them appearing once. The chain uses TRBV4-1 and TRBJ1-1; D is uncertain. The origin of this receptor is a woman between 18 and 29 years old in good health. The sample comprised blood. The CDR3 is CASPPAFF. CDR3 nucleotides: TGCGCCAGCCCGCCGGCTTTCTTT.